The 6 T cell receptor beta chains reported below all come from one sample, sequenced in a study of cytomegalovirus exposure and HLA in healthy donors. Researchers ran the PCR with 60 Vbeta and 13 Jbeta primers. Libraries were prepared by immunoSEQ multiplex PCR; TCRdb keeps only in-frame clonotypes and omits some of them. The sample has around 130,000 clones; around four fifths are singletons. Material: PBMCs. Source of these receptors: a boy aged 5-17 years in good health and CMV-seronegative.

Here the CDR3 reads CASSYAGLVEQYF. In DNA, the CDR3 is TGTGCCAGCAGTTACGCAGGGTTGGTCGAGCAGTACTTC. The genes are TRBV6-5 and TRBJ2-7; tentative D call: TRBD1 (5 bases). Germline assignment: CDR1 MNHEY and CDR2 SVGAGI. The CDR3 spans 13 residues. V gave up 2 bases and J gave up 6 bases, with 11 bases separating them.

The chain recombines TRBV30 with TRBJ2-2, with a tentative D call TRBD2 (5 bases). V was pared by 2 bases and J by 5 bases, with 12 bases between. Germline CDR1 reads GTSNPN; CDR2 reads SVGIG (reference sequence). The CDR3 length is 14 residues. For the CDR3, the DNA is TGTGCCTGGAGTATAACTAGTCCGACCGGGGAGCTGTTTTTT. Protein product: CAWSITSPTGELFF.

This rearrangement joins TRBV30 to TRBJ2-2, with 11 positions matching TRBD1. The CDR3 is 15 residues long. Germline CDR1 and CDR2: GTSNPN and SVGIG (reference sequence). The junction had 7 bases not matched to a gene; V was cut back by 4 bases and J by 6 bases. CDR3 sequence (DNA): TGTGCCTGGACCCCCGGGACAGGGGGTCCCGGGGAGCTGTTTTTT. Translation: CAWTPGTGGPGELFF.

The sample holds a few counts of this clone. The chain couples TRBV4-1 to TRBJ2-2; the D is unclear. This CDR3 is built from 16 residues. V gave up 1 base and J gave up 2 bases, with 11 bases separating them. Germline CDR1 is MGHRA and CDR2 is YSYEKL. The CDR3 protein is CASSQVSTVNTGELFF. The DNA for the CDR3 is TGCGCCAGCAGCCAAGTTTCAACGGTTAACACCGGGGAGCTGTTTTTT.

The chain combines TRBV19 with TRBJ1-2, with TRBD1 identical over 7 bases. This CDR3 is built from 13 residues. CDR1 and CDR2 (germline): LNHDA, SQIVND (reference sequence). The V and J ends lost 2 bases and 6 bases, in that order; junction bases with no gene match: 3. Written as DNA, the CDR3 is TGTGCCAGTAGTATACAGGGGGTCGATGGCTACACCTTC. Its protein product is CASSIQGVDGYTF.

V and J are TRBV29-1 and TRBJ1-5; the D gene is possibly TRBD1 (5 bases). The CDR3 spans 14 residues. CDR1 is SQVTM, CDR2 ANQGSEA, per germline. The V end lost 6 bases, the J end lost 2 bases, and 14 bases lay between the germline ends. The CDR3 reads CSVTSGGGNQPQHF. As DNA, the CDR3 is TGCAGCGTGACTTCCGGGGGTGGCAATCAGCCCCAGCATTTT.